Here is one T cell receptor (beta chain) with its context. The antigen is undetermined. The whole isolated RNA underwent reverse transcription, so sequencing captured expressed TCRB transcripts. Profiling relied on immunoSEQ multiplex PCR, and the TCRdb table lists in-frame clones only, not all of them. The table records around 130,000 clones, around 8.8% of them present only once. The sample comes from a study of beta chain features in type 1 diabetes. Study-wide findings and caveats: TCRB CDR3 length was moderately but significantly reduced in all four CD4+ subsets of Type 1 diabetes patients. Equally in patients and controls, PCR might preferentially amplify shorter templates.

Sequenced: central memory CD4+ T cells from blood. The receptor comes from a man younger than 40 with type 1 diabetes.

CDR3 sequence reads: CATRLAQETQYF. The DNA of the CDR3 is TGTGCCACCAGACTAGCCCAGGAGACCCAGTACTTC. This chain joins TRBV2 and TRBJ2-5; 7 nucleotides line up with TRBD2. V was pared by 10 bases and J by 5 bases, with 7 bases of the junction left unmatched. The CDR3 runs to 12 residues. CDR1 and CDR2 from the germline V gene are SNHLY and FYNNEI.